The 23 T cell receptor beta chains below were found in one sample sequenced in a study of cytomegalovirus exposure and HLA in healthy donors. 60 Vbeta and 13 Jbeta primers were used in PCR. TCRdb's copy holds only in-frame clones and misses some; the assay was immunoSEQ multiplex PCR. The sample includes 60,000 to 90,000 clones, 70% of them seen just once. The sample consisted of PBMCs. The receptors stem from a woman aged 45-59 years in good health and CMV-seropositive.

The chain joins TRBV2 to TRBJ2-7; D might be TRBD2 (5 bases). Germline V CDR1 and CDR2: SNHLY, FYNNEI. The CDR3 covers 15 residues. V was trimmed by 7 bases and J by 3 bases, leaving 19 bases between them. CDR3 amino acids: CASTYTPGRDYEQYF. The CDR3, as DNA: TGTGCCAGCACCTACACACCCGGACGGGACTACGAGCAGTACTTC.

The chain combines TRBV6-1 with TRBJ2-7; D perhaps matches TRBD1 (5 bases). V shed 4 bases and J shed 6 bases, with 16 bases lying between them. The germline V gene encodes CDR1 MNHNS and CDR2 SASEGT. This CDR3 is built from 14 residues. CDR3 coding DNA: TGTGCCAGCAGTGTAATTCTCACAGGCTCCGAGCAGTACTTC. Its translation: CASSVILTGSEQYF.

V is TRBV9 and J is TRBJ2-1, with a tentative D call TRBD1 (6 bases). The CDR3 sequence is 16 residues long. Trimming shortened V by 4 bases and J by 2 bases, and 16 bases separated the two germline ends. Looked up from germline, CDR1 is SGDLS and CDR2 is YYNGEE. Here the CDR3 DNA reads TGTGCCAGCAGCCGTACGCTTGAGGGGGCCTACAATGAGCAGTTCTTC. Translated: CASSRTLEGAYNEQFF. The full variable domain, in which reference TRBV9 and TRBJ2-1 provide the parts outside the CDR3, is DSGVTQTPKHLITATGQRVTLRCSPRSGDLSVYWYQQSLDQGLQFLIQYYNGEERAKGNILERFSAQQFPDLHSELNLSSLELGDSALYFCASSRTLEGAYNEQFFGPGTRLTVL.

This clone has a handful of counts. V and J are TRBV10-2 and TRBJ2-3, with TRBD1 matching over 10 bases. CDR1 and CDR2 from the germline V gene are WSHSY and SAAADI. The CDR3 consists of 16 residues. Trimming took 2 bases from V and 3 from J; bases not matched to a gene: 5. The CDR3 region is CASSERDRGWTDTQYF. CDR3 nucleotide sequence: TGCGCCAGCAGTGAGCGGGACAGGGGTTGGACAGATACGCAGTATTTT.

This clone has more than one count but fewer than ten. The chain carries TRBV7-2 and TRBJ2-7; 8 nucleotides align to TRBD1. Germline values: CDR1 SGHTA, CDR2 FQGNSA. This CDR3 spans 15 amino acids. V shed 1 base, J shed 3 bases, and the junction held 5 bases outside the gene matches. CDR3 coding DNA: TGTGCCAGCAGCTTAGGAGGACAGGGTGGCTACGAGCAGTACTTC. Amino acid sequence: CASSLGGQGGYEQYF.

Points on this clone: Other DNA variants within this sample encode the same CDR3. The chain combines TRBV7-2 with TRBJ1-3; 7 positions agree with TRBD1. Germline V gives CDR1 SGHTA, CDR2 FQGNSA. The CDR3 has 14 residues. Trimming took 5 bases from V and 2 from J; bases not matched to a gene: 3. CDR3 bases: TGTGCCAGCAGCCCCCAGGGGGCTGGAAACACCATATATTTT. Translating gives CASSPQGAGNTIYF.

The J gene is TRBJ1-2, the V gene TRBV7-2; D gene uncertain. V was shortened by 6 bases and J by 0 bases, with 14 bases between the two germline ends. Germline CDR1 and CDR2: SGHTA and FQGNSA. This CDR3 has 15 residues. The CDR3 sequence is CASSPGPASNYGYTF. The DNA for the CDR3 is TGTGCCAGCAGTCCTGGGCCAGCTTCTAACTATGGCTACACCTTC.

The chain uses TRBV29-1 and TRBJ1-2, with D maybe TRBD1 (5 bases). Deletions cut 4 bases from V and 6 bases from J, with 18 bases between. CDR3 length: 14 residues. CDR1 and CDR2 (germline): SQVTM, ANQGSEA. CDR3 in amino acids: CSVAYLTGSDGYTF. DNA for the CDR3: TGCAGCGTTGCGTACTTAACAGGTTCTGATGGCTACACCTTC.

This rearrangement joins TRBV19 to TRBJ1-5, with a tentative D call TRBD1 (5 bases). The V end was cut by 4 bases, the J end by 0 bases, with 22 bases between. The CDR3 runs to 19 residues. Germline V gene sequence: CDR1 LNHDA, CDR2 SQIVND (reference sequence). CDR3 sequence (DNA): TGTGCCAGTAGTAGTCGGACACAACTACTAATCAATAGCAATCAGCCCCAGCATTTT. Amino acid sequence: CASSSRTQLLINSNQPQHF.

The rearrangement uses TRBV19 and TRBJ2-5, with TRBD2 identical over 10 bases. Germline V lookup: CDR1 LNHDA, CDR2 SQIVND (reference sequence). The CDR3 has 15 amino acids. Losses at the gene ends were 7 bases for V and 5 bases for J; bases not matched to a gene: 10. The CDR3 DNA is TGTGCCAGTAAAACGATACTAGCGGGGTTCGAGACCCAGTACTTC. Amino acids: CASKTILAGFETQYF.

The chain links TRBV29-1 to TRBJ1-1; tentative D call: TRBD1 (6 bases). The ends were cut back, 4 bases at V and 1 base at J, with 16 bases in the middle. CDR3 length equals 15 residues. Germline-derived CDR1 and CDR2 are SQVTM and ANQGSEA. CDR3 sequence reads: CSVGGGPPENTEAFF. CDR3 nucleotide sequence: TGCAGCGTTGGGGGGGGGCCCCCAGAGAACACTGAAGCTTTCTTT. The complete variable domain, with remaining parts taken from reference TRBV29-1 and TRBJ1-1, reads SAVISQKPSRDICQRGTSLTIQCQVDSQVTMMFWYRQQPGQSLTLIATANQGSEATYESGFVIDKFPISRPNLTFSTLTVSNMSPEDSSIYLCSVGGGPPENTEAFFGQGTRLTVV.

V usage is TRBV6-6 and J usage is TRBJ2-5; no clear D gene. V shed 2 bases and J shed 3 bases, with 10 bases lying between them. CDR1 is MNHNY, CDR2 SVGAGI, per germline (reference sequence). The CDR3 spans 14 residues. The CDR3 here is CASSYVEPEETQYF. The DNA for the CDR3 is TGTGCCAGCAGTTACGTGGAGCCCGAAGAGACCCAGTACTTC.

The chain employs TRBV11-3 and TRBJ2-6; 9 bases align to TRBD2. V lost 5 bases, J lost 0 bases, and 5 bases stayed unmatched. Germline V gene lookup returns CDR1 SGHNT and CDR2 YENEEA. This CDR3 region has 17 residues. The CDR3, as DNA: TGTGCCAGCAGCCCGCGAGCGGGGGGCTCTGGGGCCAACGTCCTGACTTTC. As protein: CASSPRAGGSGANVLTF.

This clone was recorded a few times. The CDR3 nucleotides read TGCAGCGCCGCCAAGGGACAGGGGAGATCAACTGAAGCTTTCTTT. It encodes CSAAKGQGRSTEAFF. The chain has TRBV29-1 and TRBJ1-1; 10 nucleotides match TRBD1. The length of the CDR3 is 15 residues. Germline V lookup: CDR1 SQVTM, CDR2 ANQGSEA. With V trimmed by 7 bases and J by 5 bases, 13 bases remained unmatched.

The chain has TRBV27 and TRBJ2-7; 7 bases line up with TRBD1. Germline lookup yields CDR1 MNHEY and CDR2 SMNVEV (reference sequence). V was pared by 4 bases and J by 5 bases, with 5 bases of the junction left unmatched. The CDR3 loop spans 13 amino acids. The chain's CDR3 is CASSSTGIHEQYF. The DNA for the CDR3 is TGTGCCAGCAGTTCGACAGGGATCCACGAGCAGTACTTC.

The chain joins TRBV15 to TRBJ1-4, with 7 bases fitting TRBD1. The CDR3 has 15 residues. The ends lost 5 bases at V and 4 bases at J; junction bases unmatched: 7. From germline, CDR1 is LNHNV and CDR2 YYDKDF (reference sequence). CDR3 sequence (DNA): TGTGCCACCAGCCTCCGGACAGGCCATAATGAAAAACTGTTTTTT. It codes for CATSLRTGHNEKLFF.

The chain combines TRBV19 with TRBJ2-2, with TRBD2 matching over 12 bases. Germline lookup yields CDR1 LNHDA and CDR2 SQIVND (reference sequence). V dropped 2 bases and J dropped 7; count of bases not matched to a gene: 11. The CDR3 runs 18 residues. CDR3 residues: CASSILGLAGLTGGELFF. CDR3 DNA: TGTGCCAGTAGTATACTTGGACTAGCGGGGCTCACGGGCGGGGAGCTGTTTTTT.

In its sample, this clone was seen a few times. The chain couples TRBV2 to TRBJ2-6; possible D gene TRBD2, 6 bases. The germline V gene encodes CDR1 SNHLY and CDR2 FYNNEI. The V and J ends lost 10 bases and 0 bases respectively, with 19 bases between them. The CDR3 runs to 17 residues. The CDR3 DNA reads TGTGCCACCCGGGACTTCACTACATCCTCTGGGGCCAACGTCCTGACTTTC. Encoded protein: CATRDFTTSSGANVLTF.

The J gene is TRBJ2-5, the V gene TRBV28; 12 bases match TRBD2. Germline CDR1 MDHEN, CDR2 SYDVKM. The J segment lost 4 bases and the V segment lost 3 bases, leaving 9 bases of the junction unmatched. This CDR3 contains 17 residues. CDR3 amino acids: CASSFLTSGGGGETQYF. The CDR3, as DNA: TGTGCCAGCAGTTTTTTGACTAGCGGGGGTGGGGGAGAGACCCAGTACTTC.

The CDR3 DNA follows: TGTGCCACTTCCCTCGGGGGGGAGAATCAGCCCCAGCATTTT. Amino acid sequence: CATSLGGENQPQHF. V usage is TRBV7-9 and J usage is TRBJ1-5; tentatively, D is TRBD1 (5 bases). The CDR3 is 14 residues long. The germline V gene encodes CDR1 SEHNR and CDR2 FQNEAQ (reference sequence). V lost 10 bases to trimming and J lost 4 bases, with 17 bases between them.

This chain joins TRBV5-1 and TRBJ2-5; D not resolved. The germline V gene has CDR1 SGHRS and CDR2 YFSETQ. This CDR3 has 14 residues. V lost 0 bases, J lost 5 bases, and 11 bases lay in between. The CDR3 region has the DNA TGCGCCAGCAGCTTGGACAGCATTGACGAGACCCAGTACTTC. This sequence encodes CASSLDSIDETQYF.

The gene calls are TRBV18 and TRBJ2-7; D may be TRBD1 (6 bases). This CDR3 has 16 amino acids. Trimming stripped 2 bases from V and 0 bases from J, with 14 bases between. Germline V gives CDR1 KGHSH, CDR2 LQKENI. Written as DNA, the CDR3 is TGTGCCAGCTCACCAGCTTGGATAGGGGGCTCCTACGAGCAGTACTTC. Translated: CASSPAWIGGSYEQYF.

The gene calls are TRBV10-1 and TRBJ2-7, with 8 bases fitting TRBD1. The ends lost 5 bases at V and 7 bases at J; junction bases unmatched: 10. The CDR3 runs 14 residues. Germline CDR1 is WNHNN and CDR2 is SYGVQD (reference sequence). CDR3 DNA: TGCGCCAGCAGTCCAAGGACAGGGATGGGTGAGCAGTACTTC. Translation gives CASSPRTGMGEQYF.